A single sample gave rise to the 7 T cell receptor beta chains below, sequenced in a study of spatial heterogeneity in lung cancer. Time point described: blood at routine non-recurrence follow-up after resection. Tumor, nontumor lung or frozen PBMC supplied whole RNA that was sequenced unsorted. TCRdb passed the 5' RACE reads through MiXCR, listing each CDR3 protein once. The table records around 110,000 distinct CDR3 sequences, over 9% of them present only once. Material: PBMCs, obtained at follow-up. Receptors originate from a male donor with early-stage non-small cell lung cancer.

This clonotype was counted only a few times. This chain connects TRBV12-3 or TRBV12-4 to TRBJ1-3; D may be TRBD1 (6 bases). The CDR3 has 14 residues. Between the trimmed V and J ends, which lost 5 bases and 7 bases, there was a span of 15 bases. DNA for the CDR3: TGTGCCAGCAGTCTGCGGACAGTTTATAACACCATATATTTT. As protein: CASSLRTVYNTIYF.

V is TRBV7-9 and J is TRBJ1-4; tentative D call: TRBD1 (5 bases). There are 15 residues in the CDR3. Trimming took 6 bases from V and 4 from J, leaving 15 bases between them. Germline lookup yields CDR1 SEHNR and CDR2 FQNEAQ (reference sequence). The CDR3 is CASRLKGTGNEKLFF. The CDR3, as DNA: TGTGCCAGCAGACTCAAAGGGACGGGTAATGAAAAACTGTTTTTT.

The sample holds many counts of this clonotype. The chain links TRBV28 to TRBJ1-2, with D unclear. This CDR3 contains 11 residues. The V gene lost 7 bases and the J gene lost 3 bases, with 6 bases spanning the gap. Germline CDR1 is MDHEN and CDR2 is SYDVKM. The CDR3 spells CASTGDYGYTF. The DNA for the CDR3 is TGTGCCAGCACCGGGGACTATGGCTACACCTTC.

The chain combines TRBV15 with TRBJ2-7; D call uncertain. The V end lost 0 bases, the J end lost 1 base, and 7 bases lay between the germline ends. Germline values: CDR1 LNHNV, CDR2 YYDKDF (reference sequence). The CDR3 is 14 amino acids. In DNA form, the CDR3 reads TGTGCCACCAGCAGAGAGGACCTGTCCTACGAGCAGTACTTC. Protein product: CATSREDLSYEQYF.

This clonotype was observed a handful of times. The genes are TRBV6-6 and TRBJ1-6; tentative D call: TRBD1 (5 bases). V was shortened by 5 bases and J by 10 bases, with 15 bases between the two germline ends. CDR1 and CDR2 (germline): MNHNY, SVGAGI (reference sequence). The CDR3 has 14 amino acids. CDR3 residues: CASSGTQGQSPLHF. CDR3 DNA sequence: TGTGCCAGCAGTGGGACGCAGGGTCAGTCACCCCTCCACTTT.

Here the CDR3 reads CATSPRNEQFF. The CDR3 DNA reads as TGTGCTACCTCCCCCCGTAATGAGCAGTTCTTC. The chain links TRBV2 to TRBJ2-1, with D unresolved. CDR1 is SNHLY and CDR2 is FYNNEI in the germline V gene. The CDR3 contains 11 residues.

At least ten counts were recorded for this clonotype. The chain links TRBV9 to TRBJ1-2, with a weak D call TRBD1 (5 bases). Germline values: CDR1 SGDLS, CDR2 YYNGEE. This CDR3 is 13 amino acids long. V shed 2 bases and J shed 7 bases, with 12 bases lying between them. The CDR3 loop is CASSVYGDGGYTF. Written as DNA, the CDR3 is TGTGCCAGCAGCGTGTACGGGGACGGTGGCTACACCTTC.